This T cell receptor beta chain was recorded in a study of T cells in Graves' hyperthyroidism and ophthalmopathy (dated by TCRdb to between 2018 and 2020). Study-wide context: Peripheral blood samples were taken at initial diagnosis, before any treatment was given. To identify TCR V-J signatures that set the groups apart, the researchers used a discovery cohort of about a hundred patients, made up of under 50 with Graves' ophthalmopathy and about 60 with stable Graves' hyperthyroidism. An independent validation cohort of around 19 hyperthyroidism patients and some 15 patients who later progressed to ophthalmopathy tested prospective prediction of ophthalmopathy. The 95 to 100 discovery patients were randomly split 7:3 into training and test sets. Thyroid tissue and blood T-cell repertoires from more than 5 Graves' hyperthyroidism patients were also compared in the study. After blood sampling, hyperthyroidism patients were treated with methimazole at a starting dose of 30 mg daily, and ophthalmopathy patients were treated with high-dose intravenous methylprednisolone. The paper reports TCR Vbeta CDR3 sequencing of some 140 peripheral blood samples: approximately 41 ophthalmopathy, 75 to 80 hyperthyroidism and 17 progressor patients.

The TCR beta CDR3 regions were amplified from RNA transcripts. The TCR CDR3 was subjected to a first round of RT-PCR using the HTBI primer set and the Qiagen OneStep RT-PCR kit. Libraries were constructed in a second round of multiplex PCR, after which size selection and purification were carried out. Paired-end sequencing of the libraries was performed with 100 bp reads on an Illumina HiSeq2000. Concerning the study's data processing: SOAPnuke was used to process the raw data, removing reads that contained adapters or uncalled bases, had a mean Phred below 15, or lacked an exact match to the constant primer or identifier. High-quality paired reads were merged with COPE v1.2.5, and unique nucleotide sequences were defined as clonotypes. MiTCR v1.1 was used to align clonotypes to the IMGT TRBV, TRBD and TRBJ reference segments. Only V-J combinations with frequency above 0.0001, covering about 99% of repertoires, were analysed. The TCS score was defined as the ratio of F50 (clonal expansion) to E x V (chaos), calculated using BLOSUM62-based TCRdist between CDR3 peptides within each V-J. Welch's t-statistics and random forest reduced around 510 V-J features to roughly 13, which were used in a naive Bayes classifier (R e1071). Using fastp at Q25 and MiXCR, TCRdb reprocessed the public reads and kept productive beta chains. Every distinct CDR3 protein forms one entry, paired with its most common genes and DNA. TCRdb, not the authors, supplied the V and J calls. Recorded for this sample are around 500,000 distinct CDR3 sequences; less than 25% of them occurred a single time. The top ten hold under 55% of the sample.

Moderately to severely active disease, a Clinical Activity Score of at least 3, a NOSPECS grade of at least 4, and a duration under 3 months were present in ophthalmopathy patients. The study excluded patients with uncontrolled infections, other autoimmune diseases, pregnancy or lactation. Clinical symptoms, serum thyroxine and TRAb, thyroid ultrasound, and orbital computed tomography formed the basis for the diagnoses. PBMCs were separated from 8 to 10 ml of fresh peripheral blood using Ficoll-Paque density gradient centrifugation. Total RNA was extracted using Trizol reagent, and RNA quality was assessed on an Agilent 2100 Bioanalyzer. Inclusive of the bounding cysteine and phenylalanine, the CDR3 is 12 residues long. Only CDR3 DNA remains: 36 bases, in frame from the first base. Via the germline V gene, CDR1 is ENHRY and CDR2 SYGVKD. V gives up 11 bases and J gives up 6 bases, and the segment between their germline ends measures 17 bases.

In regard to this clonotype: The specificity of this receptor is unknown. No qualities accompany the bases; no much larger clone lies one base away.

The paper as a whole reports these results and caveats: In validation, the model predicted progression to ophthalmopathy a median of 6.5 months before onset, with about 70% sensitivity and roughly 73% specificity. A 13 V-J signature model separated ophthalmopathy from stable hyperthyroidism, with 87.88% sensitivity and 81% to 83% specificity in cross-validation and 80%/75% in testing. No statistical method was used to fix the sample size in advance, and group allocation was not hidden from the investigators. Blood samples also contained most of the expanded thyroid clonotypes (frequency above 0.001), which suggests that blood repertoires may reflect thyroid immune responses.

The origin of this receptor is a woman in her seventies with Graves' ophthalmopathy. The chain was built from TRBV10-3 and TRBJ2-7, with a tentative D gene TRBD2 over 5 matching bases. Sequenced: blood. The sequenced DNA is TGTGCCGGCCGAGGGAGAGGTTTCGAGCAGTACTTC. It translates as CAGRGRGFEQYF.